This T cell receptor beta chain derives from a study of blood T cells in healthy people across ages. This CDR3 spans 17 amino acids. CDR1 is LGHNA and CDR2 is YNFKEQ in the germline V gene. Sample-barcoded 5' priming and a J-beta primer mix drove a second PCR of roughly 6 to 12 cycles. TCRdb processed the 5' RACE reads anew with MiXCR; each CDR3 protein has one entry. Of roughly 1.4 million distinct CDR3 sequences listed, roughly 60% are singletons. The specimen was blood. This clonotype was sampled from a young man in good health. The chain recombines TRBV4-2 with TRBJ2-4; 8 nucleotides agree with TRBD1. Judging by the DNA end, TRBJ2-7 fits better; the J call may be wrong. The CDR3 sequence is CASSQTPGQENSYEQYF. The CDR3 nucleotides read TGTGCCAGCAGCCAAACCCCGGGACAGGAAAACTCCTACGAGCAGTACTTC.